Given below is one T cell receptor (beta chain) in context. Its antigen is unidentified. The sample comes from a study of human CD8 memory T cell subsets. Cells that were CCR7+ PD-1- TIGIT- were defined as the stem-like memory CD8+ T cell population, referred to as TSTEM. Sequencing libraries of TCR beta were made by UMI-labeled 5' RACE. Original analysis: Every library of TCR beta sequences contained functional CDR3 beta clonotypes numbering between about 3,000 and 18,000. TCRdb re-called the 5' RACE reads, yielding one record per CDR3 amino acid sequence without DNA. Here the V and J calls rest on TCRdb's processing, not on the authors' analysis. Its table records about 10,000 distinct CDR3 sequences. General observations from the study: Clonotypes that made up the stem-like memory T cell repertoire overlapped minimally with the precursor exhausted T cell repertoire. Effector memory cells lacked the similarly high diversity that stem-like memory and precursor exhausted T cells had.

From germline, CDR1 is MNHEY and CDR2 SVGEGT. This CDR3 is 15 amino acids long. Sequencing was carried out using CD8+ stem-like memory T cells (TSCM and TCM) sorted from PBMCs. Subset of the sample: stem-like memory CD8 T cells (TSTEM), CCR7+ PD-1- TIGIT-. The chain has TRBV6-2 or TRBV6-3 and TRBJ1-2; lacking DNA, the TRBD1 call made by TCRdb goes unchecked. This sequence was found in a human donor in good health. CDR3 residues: CASSRKIQGQDGYTF.